One and the same sample provided the 14 T cell receptor beta chains below, sequenced in a study of cytomegalovirus exposure and HLA in healthy donors. The PCR was carried out with 60 Vbeta primers and 13 Jbeta primers. Clones were sequenced by immunoSEQ multiplex PCR, and TCRdb holds only the in-frame ones, with some missing. The table includes 250,000 to 350,000 clones, roughly 88% detected once. Sequencing was carried out using PBMCs. These receptors came from a man between 35 and 55 years old in good health and CMV-seropositive.

The chain couples TRBV18 to TRBJ2-2; D remains ambiguous. This CDR3 has 14 residues. Per the germline V gene, CDR1 is KGHSH and CDR2 is LQKENI. V lost 2 bases and J lost 2, with 6 bases in between. This chain's CDR3 is CASSPDINTGELFF. Here the CDR3 DNA reads TGTGCCAGCTCACCAGACATAAACACCGGGGAGCTGTTTTTT.

The V gene is TRBV6-1, the J gene TRBJ2-7, with a weak D call TRBD2 (6 bases). V dropped 6 bases and J dropped 3 bases, with 12 bases sitting between them. The CDR3 contains 13 residues. CDR1 and CDR2 from the germline V gene are MNHNS and SASEGT. The CDR3 region has the DNA TGTGCCAGCAGATTGACGGGGGACTACGAGCAGTACTTC. Its translation: CASRLTGDYEQYF.

The chain joins TRBV28 to TRBJ2-7; 7 positions agree with TRBD1. Germline values: CDR1 MDHEN, CDR2 SYDVKM. V shed 1 base, J shed 1 base, and the junction held 4 bases outside the gene matches. The CDR3 has 15 amino acids. CDR3 region: CASSLSLTGSYEQYF. The CDR3 DNA reads TGTGCCAGCAGTTTATCCCTGACAGGGTCCTACGAGCAGTACTTC.

The V gene is TRBV7-6, the J gene TRBJ1-1, with 9 bases lining up with TRBD1. Unmatched junction bases numbered 5, after V lost 5 bases and J lost 4 bases. Germline V gene data show CDR1 as SGHVS and CDR2 as FNYEAQ. The CDR3 spans 14 residues. The CDR3 sequence: CASSLGTGSTEAFF. Here the CDR3 DNA reads TGTGCCAGCAGCCTAGGGACAGGGAGCACTGAAGCTTTCTTT.

The chain employs TRBV7-9 and TRBJ2-7; 8 positions agree with TRBD1. Germline V lookup: CDR1 SEHNR, CDR2 FQNEAQ (reference sequence). Trimming cost V 2 bases and J 2 bases; bases outside gene matches: 5. This CDR3 spans 15 amino acids. In DNA form, the CDR3 reads TGTGCCAGCAGCTTATCAGGACAGGGTCCCTACGAGCAGTACTTC. Translating it yields CASSLSGQGPYEQYF.

This sequence joins TRBV6-5 and TRBJ2-7; the D gene is possibly TRBD1 (5 bases). This CDR3 spans 14 amino acids. V was cut by 3 bases and J by 3 bases, with 12 bases left in between. Germline V gene sequence: CDR1 MNHEY, CDR2 SVGAGI. Here the CDR3 reads CASSYALRVYEQYF. CDR3 DNA sequence: TGTGCCAGCAGTTATGCTCTCAGGGTCTACGAGCAGTACTTC.

The chain joins TRBV18 to TRBJ2-2; TRBD1 matches 9 bases. After removal of 4 bases from V and 5 bases from J, the junction contained 8 bases not matched to a gene. The germline V gene encodes CDR1 KGHSH and CDR2 LQKENI. The CDR3 loop spans 16 amino acids. The CDR3 loop reads CASSRDRARGTGELFF. CDR3 DNA: TGTGCCAGCTCACGGGACAGGGCGCGGGGGACCGGGGAGCTGTTTTTT.

The gene calls are TRBV28 and TRBJ2-7; TRBD2 matches at 9 bases. Trimming took 6 bases from V and 3 from J; bases not matched to a gene: 3. There are 13 residues in the CDR3. Germline CDR1 reads MDHEN; CDR2 reads SYDVKM. CDR3 loop: CASRTSGFYEQYF. CDR3 sequence (DNA): TGTGCCAGCAGGACTAGCGGTTTCTACGAGCAGTACTTC.

This clone was counted a single time. The J gene is TRBJ2-7, the V gene TRBV27, with 7 bases fitting TRBD1. Germline V lookup: CDR1 MNHEY, CDR2 SMNVEV (reference sequence). The junction had 7 bases not matched to a gene; V was cut back by 5 bases and J by 3 bases. This CDR3 is 14 amino acids long. CDR3 nucleotide sequence: TGTGCCAGCAGTAGACAGGGATTGTACTACGAGCAGTACTTC. Amino acids: CASSRQGLYYEQYF.

This clone was found a few times. This CDR3 reads CASSTQGDEKLFF. CDR3 nucleotides: TGTGCCAGCTCGACACAGGGGGATGAAAAACTGTTTTTT. The genes are TRBV18 and TRBJ1-4; 8 bases agree with TRBD1. Germline CDR1 and CDR2: KGHSH and LQKENI. The CDR3 is made up of 13 amino acids. V gave up 6 bases and J gave up 6 bases; unmatched junction bases: 3.

The CDR3 region is CASSPEVNYGYTF. CDR3 nucleotides: TGTGCCAGCTCCCCCGAGGTGAACTATGGCTACACCTTC. The rearrangement uses TRBV18 and TRBJ1-2; D not certain. V lost 6 bases and J lost 2, with 10 bases in between. The germline V gene has CDR1 KGHSH and CDR2 LQKENI. The CDR3 contains 13 residues.

The rearrangement joins TRBV5-1 to TRBJ2-5; 7 nucleotides match TRBD1. Trimming removed 3 bases from V and 0 bases from J; junction bases left unmatched: 5. CDR1 is SGHRS and CDR2 is YFSETQ in the germline V gene. The length of the CDR3 is 15 residues. The CDR3 nucleotides read TGCGCCAGCAGCTCCGGACAGGCCAACCAAGAGACCCAGTACTTC. Translation: CASSSGQANQETQYF.

In regard to this clone: The sample has other DNA sequences that encode this CDR3 too. V usage is TRBV28 and J usage is TRBJ2-7; D perhaps matches TRBD2 (5 bases). With 3 bases removed from V and 1 base from J, the gap between germline ends came to 7 bases. The CDR3 length is 13 residues. Looked up from germline, CDR1 is MDHEN and CDR2 is SYDVKM. The CDR3 spells CASSFRGSYEQYF. CDR3 nucleotides: TGTGCCAGCAGTTTCCGGGGATCCTACGAGCAGTACTTC. Supplemented by reference TRBV28 and TRBJ2-7, the full variable domain reads DVKVTQSSRYLVKRTGEKVFLECVQDMDHENMFWYRQDPGLGLRLIYFSYDVKMKEKGDIPEGYSVSREKKERFSLILESASTNQTSMYLCASSFRGSYEQYFGPGTRLTVT.

The V call is TRBV28, the J call TRBJ1-5, with 8 bases that match TRBD1. Germline V gives CDR1 MDHEN, CDR2 SYDVKM. Trimming cost V 5 bases and J 0 bases; bases outside gene matches: 6. CDR3 length equals 16 residues. The CDR3 sequence: CASSGQGLNSNQPQHF. For the CDR3, the DNA is TGTGCCAGCAGTGGACAGGGACTCAATAGCAATCAGCCCCAGCATTTT.